These T cell receptor beta chains were read from a single sample in a study of T cells after yellow fever vaccination. TCRdb called the 5' RACE reads again in MiXCR, with one record for every CDR3 protein. The table records some 400,000 distinct CDR3 sequences, 15% to 20% of them present only once. The sample was PBMCs, taken before the yellow fever booster vaccination. The receptor source for this set is a man between 18 and 35 years old who received the YFV17D yellow fever vaccine. Each CDR3 is given with its conserved first and last residue. Fields, in order: clone size, V gene, J gene, D gene, CDR3 DNA, CDR3 protein. D genes are given only for firm matches. Some rows mark clone size as missing; the rest say once, few, many or name a class of expanded clone.

-	TRBV6-1	TRBJ1-5	-	TGTGCCAGCAGTGAACAGGGTCATAGCAATCAGCCCCAGCATTTT	CASSEQGHSNQPQHF
-	TRBV20-1	TRBJ1-3	-	TGCAGTGCTAGAATTCAGGGCGGGGACACCATATATTTT	CSARIQGGDTIYF
-	TRBV27	TRBJ1-1	TRBD1	TGTGCCAGCAGTTTATTTGGGACAGTCACCGAAGCTTTCTTT	CASSLFGTVTEAFF
-	TRBV28	TRBJ1-2	TRBD1	TGTGCCAGCAGCCTAGGACAGGGAATGGGTGGCTACACCTTC	CASSLGQGMGGYTF
-	TRBV20-1	TRBJ2-4	TRBD2	TGCAGTGCTATCCGGGGGGGTATTGCCAAAAACATTCAGTACTTC	CSAIRGGIAKNIQYF
-	TRBV7-2	TRBJ2-7	-	TGTGCCAGCAGCCCCGGGCCCTACGAGCAGTACTTC	CASSPGPYEQYF
-	TRBV20-1	TRBJ2-3	-	TGCAGTGCTAGATCCGACCAGGGGACAGATACGCAGTATTTT	CSARSDQGTDTQYF
-	TRBV9	TRBJ2-5	TRBD2	TGTGCCAGCAGCGTAGCTAGCGGGGCTCAAGAGACCCAGTACTTC	CASSVASGAQETQYF
few	TRBV30	TRBJ2-7	TRBD2	TGTGCCTGGAGTGGCACTAGCGCGGGCGAGCAGTACTTC	CAWSGTSAGEQYF
few	TRBV28	TRBJ2-5	TRBD1	TGTGCCAGCAGTTTAGGGACAGGGGTGGGAGAGACCCAGTACTTC	CASSLGTGVGETQYF
-	TRBV12-3/TRBV12-4	TRBJ2-1	TRBD2	TGTGCCAGCAGGACGACTAGCGGGGGGTTCAATGAGCAGTTCTTC	CASRTTSGGFNEQFF
few	TRBV6-2/TRBV6-3	TRBJ2-3	-	TGTGCCAGCAGGTCGGCGGGGGCCCTCGGTACGCAGTATTTT	CASRSAGALGTQYF
few	TRBV27	TRBJ2-5	TRBD2	TGTGCCAGCAGTACCCCTAGCGGGGGGGCGAGTAGGGGAGAGACCCAGTACTTC	CASSTPSGGASRGETQYF
-	TRBV29-1	TRBJ2-5	-	TGCAGCGTGGGCGGGGAGGAGACCCAGTACTTC	CSVGGEETQYF
-	TRBV5-1	TRBJ2-1	-	TGCGCCAGCAGCGCGGGGACAAGGAGATACAATGAGCAGTTCTTC	CASSAGTRRYNEQFF
-	TRBV5-8	TRBJ1-6	-	TGTGCCAGCAGCTTGTTGACGGGAGATAATTCACCCCTCCACTTT	CASSLLTGDNSPLHF
-	TRBV6-6	TRBJ2-7	TRBD1	TGTGCCAGCAGTTACTCGTTTGAGGGACAGGGCTACGAGCAGTACTTC	CASSYSFEGQGYEQYF
-	TRBV11-2	TRBJ2-3	TRBD2	TGTGCCAGCAAAAGCGGGGGGCCGGCAGATACGCAGTATTTT	CASKSGGPADTQYF
few	TRBV3-1	TRBJ2-2	-	TGTGCCAGCAGTTTCAGGGTCCTCAACACCGGGGAGCTGTTTTTT	CASSFRVLNTGELFF
-	TRBV27	TRBJ2-2	-	TGTGCCAGCAGTTTTAATGGGGCCGGCACCGGGGAGCTGTTTTTT	CASSFNGAGTGELFF
many	TRBV12-3/TRBV12-4	TRBJ2-2	-	TGTGCCAGCAGTCCCCGAGCCAGGACCGGGGAGCTGTTTTTT	CASSPRARTGELFF
few	TRBV4-2	TRBJ1-2	-	TGTGCCAGCAGCCCCCATGCCGCCTGGACAGAAAAAAACTATGGCTACACCTTC	CASSPHAAWTEKNYGYTF
few	TRBV20-1	TRBJ1-5	-	TGCAGTGCTAGGTTTCTGGGAAGCAATCAGCCCCAGCATTTT	CSARFLGSNQPQHF
-	TRBV4-1	TRBJ2-1	-	TGCGCCAGCAGCCAAGTCAATGAGCAGTTCTTC	CASSQVNEQFF
-	TRBV7-2	TRBJ2-7	-	TGTGCCAGCAGCTTTCAGGGCGGGTACGAGCAGTACTTC	CASSFQGGYEQYF
-	TRBV7-3	TRBJ2-5	-	TGTGCCAGCAGCTCCGGGGCCCGGGAGACCCAGTACTTC	CASSSGARETQYF
-	TRBV7-9	TRBJ1-4	-	TGTGCCAGCAGCAGTCCCAGCTTCGATGAAAAACTGTTTTTT	CASSSPSFDEKLFF
few	TRBV3-1	TRBJ2-7	TRBD1	TGTGCCAGCAGCCAAGATTGGACAGGGACCTACGAGCAGTACTTC	CASSQDWTGTYEQYF
few	TRBV6-5	TRBJ2-3	TRBD1	TGTGCCAGCAGTTCCTTCCGGGACAGGGAGGCAGATACGCAGTATTTT	CASSSFRDREADTQYF
-	TRBV5-1	TRBJ2-3	TRBD1	TGCGCCAGCAGCATCCGCGGACAGGGGAGGGATACGCAGTATTTT	CASSIRGQGRDTQYF
few	TRBV7-8	TRBJ2-3	-	TGTGCCAGCAGCTTACTACCTAGCACAGATACGCAGTATTTT	CASSLLPSTDTQYF
-	TRBV9	TRBJ1-4	-	TGTGCCAGCAGCGTATCGGGTACCGGTGAAAAACTGTTTTTT	CASSVSGTGEKLFF
few	TRBV6-5	TRBJ2-3	-	TGTGCCAGCAGTGGAAGACTAGTTCCAGATACGCAGTATTTT	CASSGRLVPDTQYF
few	TRBV27	TRBJ1-2	TRBD1	TGTGCCAGCAGGAGACAGGGCGGAGGCTATGGCTACACCTTC	CASRRQGGGYGYTF
few	TRBV7-3	TRBJ2-7	TRBD1	TGTGCCAGCAGCTTAAGAGCGGGACAGGGGTCCTACGAGCAGTACTTC	CASSLRAGQGSYEQYF
-	TRBV4-3	TRBJ2-3	TRBD1	TGCGCCAGCAGCCAACTCCCGGGACAGGGGATAAGAGATACGCAGTATTTT	CASSQLPGQGIRDTQYF
many	TRBV5-1	TRBJ2-7	-	TGCGCCAGCAGCTACTCAGTCCTCTCCTACGAGCAGTACTTC	CASSYSVLSYEQYF
-	TRBV6-5	TRBJ1-1	-	TGTGCCAGCAGTTATCTCGGAGGTGCGAACACTGAAGCTTTCTTT	CASSYLGGANTEAFF
-	TRBV4-1	TRBJ2-3	-	TGCGCCAGCAGCCAAGATGGGAAAGCAGGGACAGATACGCAGTATTTT	CASSQDGKAGTDTQYF
few	TRBV7-3	TRBJ2-5	-	TGTGCCAGCAGCCGTGGAGGCGATTACGAGACCCAGTACTTC	CASSRGGDYETQYF
few	TRBV6-6	TRBJ2-7	-	TGTGCCAGCAGCCCACTCGGCAGAGCCTACGAGCAGTACTTC	CASSPLGRAYEQYF
-	TRBV6-5	TRBJ2-2	-	TGTGCCAGCAGTTACAGGGTTGTCGGCGGGGAGCTGTTTTTT	CASSYRVVGGELFF
few	TRBV3-1	TRBJ2-5	-	TGTGCCAGCAGCCAGGGTCTACCCGGCGTCGGAGAGACCCAGTACTTC	CASSQGLPGVGETQYF
-	TRBV12-3/TRBV12-4	TRBJ1-1	TRBD1	TGTGCCAGCAGCTCACAAAACAGGGGAATCGAAGCTTTCTTT	CASSSQNRGIEAFF